This TCR beta chain was obtained from a study of blood T cell repertoires in COVID-19. Study details: Samples came from the United States, Italy and Spain, spanning acute and convalescent COVID-19.

V was shortened by 3 bases and J by 9 bases, with 11 bases between the two germline ends. CDR3 size: 11 residues. Germline assignment: CDR1 DFQATT and CDR2 SNEGSKA (reference sequence). Per the original data handling: Amplification with reference gene primers provided the estimates of nucleated cell counts. Only in-frame clones appear in the TCRdb table, and some are missing; sequencing was by immunoSEQ multiplex PCR. The V and J calls and clone size are taken from that table; D and trimming were inferred from the DNA. The sample lists roughly 200,000 clones, 80% to 85% seen once, with 4.4% in the top ten.

The TCR comes from a man aged 45-60 years with active or convalescent COVID-19. This chain uses TRBV20-1 with TRBJ1-1; D is undetermined. Sequenced sample: peripheral blood. For the CDR3, the DNA is TGCAGTGCTAGGGGTGAACTACAAGCTTTCTTT. Protein sequence: CSARGELQAFF.